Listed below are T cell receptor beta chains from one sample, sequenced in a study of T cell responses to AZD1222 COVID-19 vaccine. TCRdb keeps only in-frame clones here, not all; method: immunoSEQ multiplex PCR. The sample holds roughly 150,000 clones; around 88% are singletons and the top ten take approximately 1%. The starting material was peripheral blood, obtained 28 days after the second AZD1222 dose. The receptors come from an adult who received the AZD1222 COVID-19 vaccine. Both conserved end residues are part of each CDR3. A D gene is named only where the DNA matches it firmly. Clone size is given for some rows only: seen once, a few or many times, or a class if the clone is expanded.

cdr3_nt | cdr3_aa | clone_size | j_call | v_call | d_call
TGTGCCAGTAGTCGACAGGCGAAGTCCTACAATGAGCAGTTCTTC | CASSRQAKSYNEQFF | NA | TRBJ2-1 | TRBV19 | NA
TGTGCCAGCAGCCAAGATCCAGGGGACAGCAATCAGCCCCAGCATTTT | CASSQDPGDSNQPQHF | NA | TRBJ1-5 | TRBV4-2 | NA
TGTGCCAGCAGGACCCAGGGGGGCAATCAGCCCCAGCATTTT | CASRTQGGNQPQHF | NA | TRBJ1-5 | TRBV6-5 | TRBD1
TGTGCCAGCAGCGCACAGGACAGGCCCCCTGATGGCTACACCTTC | CASSAQDRPPDGYTF | few | TRBJ1-2 | TRBV7-8 | TRBD1
TGTGCCAGCTCACCAGGGATAGCCTCCTACGAGCAGTACTTC | CASSPGIASYEQYF | NA | TRBJ2-7 | TRBV18 | NA
TGTGCCAGCTCAGAACAGGGGTCCACTGAAGCTTTCTTT | CASSEQGSTEAFF | NA | TRBJ1-1 | TRBV18 | TRBD1
TGCGCCAGCAGCTTGGGGAGGGGACTCTATGGCTACACCTTC | CASSLGRGLYGYTF | NA | TRBJ1-2 | TRBV5-1 | NA
TGTGCCAGCAGCCCCGGGACAGCCACTGAAGCTTTCTTT | CASSPGTATEAFF | NA | TRBJ1-1 | TRBV7-9 | TRBD1
TGTGCCAGCAGTATACAGGGGGCCTACGAGCAGTACTTC | CASSIQGAYEQYF | once | TRBJ2-7 | TRBV5-4 | TRBD1
TGTGCCAGCAGCCAAGGGGACAGGCGGGAGAGCTACACCTTC | CASSQGDRRESYTF | few | TRBJ1-2 | TRBV4-2 | TRBD1
TGTGCCAGTAGTATCAGAGTCCCACGGAGTGGCTACACCTTC | CASSIRVPRSGYTF | NA | TRBJ1-2 | TRBV19 | NA
TGTGCCAGCAGCCACGGACAGGGGAATGCCTACAATGAGCAGTTCTTC | CASSHGQGNAYNEQFF | NA | TRBJ2-1 | TRBV11-1 | TRBD1
TGTGCCCGACGGGACAGGTATAATTCACCCCTCCACTTT | CARRDRYNSPLHF | NA | TRBJ1-6 | TRBV2 | TRBD1
TGTGCCAGCTCACCACCTCCCCTAACGGGGGCGCGGTATGGCTACACCTTC | CASSPPPLTGARYGYTF | NA | TRBJ1-2 | TRBV18 | NA
TGCGCCAGCAGCCAACCCCGCAGGGGAAGCACAGATACGCAGTATTTT | CASSQPRRGSTDTQYF | NA | TRBJ2-3 | TRBV4-1 | NA
TGTGCCAGCAGCTTGAATGGGGGAACCGGGGAGCTGTTTTTT | CASSLNGGTGELFF | NA | TRBJ2-2 | TRBV5-4 | NA
TGCGCCAGCAGTGAAGGCCGAGGTCCCAGGGGGCTAGCTTACGAGCAGTACTTC | CASSEGRGPRGLAYEQYF | NA | TRBJ2-7 | TRBV10-1 | TRBD1
TGTGTCAGAACCGTAACGAACACCGGGGAGCTGTTTTTT | CVRTVTNTGELFF | NA | TRBJ2-2 | TRBV7-5 | NA